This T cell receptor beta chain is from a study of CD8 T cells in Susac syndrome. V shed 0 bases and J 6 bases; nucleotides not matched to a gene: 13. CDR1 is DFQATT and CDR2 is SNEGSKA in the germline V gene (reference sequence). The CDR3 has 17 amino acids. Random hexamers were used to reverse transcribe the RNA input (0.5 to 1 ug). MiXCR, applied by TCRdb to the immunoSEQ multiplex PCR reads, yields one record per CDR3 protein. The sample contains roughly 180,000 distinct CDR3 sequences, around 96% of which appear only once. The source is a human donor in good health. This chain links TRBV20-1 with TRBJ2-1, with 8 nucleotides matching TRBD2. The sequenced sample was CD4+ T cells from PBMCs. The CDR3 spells CSARDLGAGGVSNEQFF. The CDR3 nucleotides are TGCAGTGCTAGAGATCTAGGGGCGGGAGGAGTGAGCAATGAGCAGTTCTTC.